This T cell receptor beta chain originates from a study of blood T cell repertoires in COVID-19. The germline gives CDR1 SEHNR, CDR2 FQNEAQ (reference sequence). The CDR3 has 15 residues. V trimming: 4 bases; J trimming: 13 bases; junction bases outside the gene matches: 18. Libraries were prepared by immunoSEQ multiplex PCR; TCRdb keeps only in-frame clonotypes and omits some of them. The sample has fewer than 200,000 clones, less than 85% seen once. This receptor was taken from a woman aged 45-59 years who had recovered from COVID-19. The sequenced sample was PBMCs or T cells enriched from blood (not recorded which). This chain links TRBV7-9 with TRBJ1-2; TRBD1 agrees at 7 bases. The CDR3 region is CASSSGQVGYTGGTF. Here the CDR3 DNA reads TGTGCCAGCAGCTCCGGACAGGTCGGCTACACCGGGGGCACCTTC.